This record concerns one T cell receptor beta chain sequence. CDR3 length: 12 amino acids. The germline gives CDR1 DFQATT, CDR2 SNEGSKA (reference sequence). V lost 5 bases, J lost 6 bases, and 11 bases lay in between. Purified naive CD4+ T cells were depleted of CD25+ Tregs. TCRdb recomputed calls from the 5' RACE reads with MiXCR, one row per CDR3 protein. Found here are 45,000 to 55,000 distinct CDR3 sequences, roughly a quarter of them singletons; the top ten hold around 3%. This TCR derives from a female donor with breast cancer. Sequenced material: tumor-infiltrating naive CD4+ T cells sorted from the breast tumor. Subset denoted: naive CD4+ T cells, CD4+CD45RA+CD25-. V gene TRBV20-1 combines with J gene TRBJ2-1; D possibly uses TRBD1 or TRBD2 (5 bases each). The CDR3 protein is CSARGPGNEQFF. DNA of the CDR3: TGCAGTGCTCGGGGACCAGGCAATGAGCAGTTCTTC.